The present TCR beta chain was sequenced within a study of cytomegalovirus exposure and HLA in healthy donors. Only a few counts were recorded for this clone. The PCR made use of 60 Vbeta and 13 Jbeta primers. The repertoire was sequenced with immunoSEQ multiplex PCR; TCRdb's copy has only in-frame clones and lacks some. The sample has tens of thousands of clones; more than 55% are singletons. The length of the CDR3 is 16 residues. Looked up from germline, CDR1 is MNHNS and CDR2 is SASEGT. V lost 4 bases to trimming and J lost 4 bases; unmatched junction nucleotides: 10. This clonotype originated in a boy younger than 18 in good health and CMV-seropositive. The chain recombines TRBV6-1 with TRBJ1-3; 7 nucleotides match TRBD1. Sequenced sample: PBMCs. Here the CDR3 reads CASSARQGPSGNTIYF. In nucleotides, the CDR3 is TGTGCCAGCAGTGCACGACAGGGTCCCTCGGGAAACACCATATATTTT.